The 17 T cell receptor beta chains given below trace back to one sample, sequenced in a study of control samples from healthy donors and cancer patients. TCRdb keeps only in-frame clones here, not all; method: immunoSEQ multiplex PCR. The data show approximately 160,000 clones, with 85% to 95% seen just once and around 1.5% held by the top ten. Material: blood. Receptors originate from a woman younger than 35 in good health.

The CDR3 nucleotides are TGTGCCAGCAGTGTTGGGGCTGGAAACACCATATATTTT. Translated: CASSVGAGNTIYF. The chain couples TRBV2 to TRBJ1-3; D gene uncertain. V lost 4 bases to trimming and J lost 2 bases, with 6 bases between them. Germline loops: CDR1 SNHLY, CDR2 FYNNEI. The CDR3 runs 13 residues.

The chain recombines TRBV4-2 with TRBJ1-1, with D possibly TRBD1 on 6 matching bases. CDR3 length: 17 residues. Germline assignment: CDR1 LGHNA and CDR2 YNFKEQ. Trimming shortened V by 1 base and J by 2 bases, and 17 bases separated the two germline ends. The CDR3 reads CASSQGIGRGVNTEAFF. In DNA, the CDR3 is TGTGCCAGCAGCCAAGGGATAGGAAGGGGGGTCAACACTGAAGCTTTCTTT.

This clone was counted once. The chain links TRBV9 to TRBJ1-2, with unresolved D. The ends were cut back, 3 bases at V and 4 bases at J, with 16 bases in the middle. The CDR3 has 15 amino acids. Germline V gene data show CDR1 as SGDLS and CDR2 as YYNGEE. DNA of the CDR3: TGTGCCAGCAGCGCCTCCTCCGGACCCCCCTATGGCTACACCTTC. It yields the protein CASSASSGPPYGYTF.

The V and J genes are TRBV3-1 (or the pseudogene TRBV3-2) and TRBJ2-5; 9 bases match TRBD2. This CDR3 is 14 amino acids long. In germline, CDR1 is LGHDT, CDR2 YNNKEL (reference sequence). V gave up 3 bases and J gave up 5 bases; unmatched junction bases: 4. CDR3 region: CASSQPSGEETQYF. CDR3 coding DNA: TGTGCCAGCAGCCAGCCTAGCGGGGAGGAGACCCAGTACTTC.

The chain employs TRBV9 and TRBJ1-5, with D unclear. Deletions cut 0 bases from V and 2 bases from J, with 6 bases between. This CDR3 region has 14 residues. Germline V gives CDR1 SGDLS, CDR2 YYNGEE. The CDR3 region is CASSVDGGNQPQHF. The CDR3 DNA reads TGTGCCAGCAGCGTAGATGGGGGCAATCAGCCCCAGCATTTT.

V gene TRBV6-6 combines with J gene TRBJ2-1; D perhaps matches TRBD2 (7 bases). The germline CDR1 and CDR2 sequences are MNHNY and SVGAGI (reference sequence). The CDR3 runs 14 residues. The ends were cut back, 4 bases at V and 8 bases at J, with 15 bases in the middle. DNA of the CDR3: TGTGCCAGCAGTTCCTCTAGGGGGGGGGATGAGCAGTTCTTC. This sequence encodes CASSSSRGGDEQFF.

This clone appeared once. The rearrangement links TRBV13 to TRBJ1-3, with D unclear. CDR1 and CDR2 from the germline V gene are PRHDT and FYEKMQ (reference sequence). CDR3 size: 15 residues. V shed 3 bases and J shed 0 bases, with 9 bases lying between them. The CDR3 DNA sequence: TGTGCCAGCAGCTTTATAGCGAGCTCTGGAAACACCATATATTTT. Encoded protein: CASSFIASSGNTIYF.

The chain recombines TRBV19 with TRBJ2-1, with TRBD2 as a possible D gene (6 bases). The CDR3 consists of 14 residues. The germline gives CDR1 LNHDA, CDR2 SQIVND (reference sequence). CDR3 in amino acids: CASVGGISYNEQFF. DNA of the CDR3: TGTGCTTCCGTCGGGGGTATTTCCTACAATGAGCAGTTCTTC.

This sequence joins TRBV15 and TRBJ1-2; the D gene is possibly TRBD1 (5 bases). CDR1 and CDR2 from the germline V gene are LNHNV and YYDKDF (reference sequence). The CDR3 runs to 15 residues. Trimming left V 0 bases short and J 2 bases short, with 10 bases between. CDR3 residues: CATSRERGDNYGYTF. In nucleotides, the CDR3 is TGTGCCACCAGCAGAGAGCGAGGGGACAACTATGGCTACACCTTC. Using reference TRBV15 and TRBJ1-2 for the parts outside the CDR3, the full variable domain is DAMVIQNPRYQVTQFGKPVTLSCSQTLNHNVMYWYQQKSSQAPKLLFHYYDKDFNNEADTPDNFQSRRPNTSFCFLDIRSPGLGDTAMYLCATSRERGDNYGYTFGSGTRLTVV.

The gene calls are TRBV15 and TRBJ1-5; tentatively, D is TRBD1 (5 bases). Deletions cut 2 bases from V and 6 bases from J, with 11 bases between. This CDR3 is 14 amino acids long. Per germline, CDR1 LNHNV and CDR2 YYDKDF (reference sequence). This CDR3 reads CATSRNQGGQPQHF. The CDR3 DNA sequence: TGTGCCACCAGCAGAAACCAGGGAGGTCAGCCCCAGCATTTT.

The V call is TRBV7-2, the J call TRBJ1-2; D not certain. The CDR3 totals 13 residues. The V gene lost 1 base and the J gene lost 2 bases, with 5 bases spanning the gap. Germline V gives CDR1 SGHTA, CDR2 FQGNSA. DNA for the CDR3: TGTGCCAGCAGCTTAGAGGCGAACTATGGCTACACCTTC. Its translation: CASSLEANYGYTF.

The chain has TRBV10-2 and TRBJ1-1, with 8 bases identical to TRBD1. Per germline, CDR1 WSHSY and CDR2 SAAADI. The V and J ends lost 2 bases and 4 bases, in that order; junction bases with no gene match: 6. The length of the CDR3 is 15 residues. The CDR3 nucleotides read TGCGCCAGCAGTGAGGCAGGACAGGGTAGCACTGAAGCTTTCTTT. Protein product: CASSEAGQGSTEAFF.

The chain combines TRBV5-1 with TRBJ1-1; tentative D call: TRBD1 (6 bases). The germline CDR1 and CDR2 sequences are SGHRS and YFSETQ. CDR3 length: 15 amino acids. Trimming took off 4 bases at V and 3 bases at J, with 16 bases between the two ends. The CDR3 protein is CASSGTPTGYTEAFF. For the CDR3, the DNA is TGCGCCAGCAGCGGAACTCCCACAGGGTACACTGAAGCTTTCTTT.

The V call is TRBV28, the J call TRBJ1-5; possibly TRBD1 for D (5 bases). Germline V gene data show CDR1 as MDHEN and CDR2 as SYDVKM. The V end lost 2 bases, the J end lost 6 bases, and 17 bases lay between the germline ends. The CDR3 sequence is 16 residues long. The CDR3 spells CASSLGIGRAVQPQHF. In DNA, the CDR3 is TGTGCCAGCAGTTTAGGAATCGGCAGGGCGGTTCAGCCCCAGCATTTT.

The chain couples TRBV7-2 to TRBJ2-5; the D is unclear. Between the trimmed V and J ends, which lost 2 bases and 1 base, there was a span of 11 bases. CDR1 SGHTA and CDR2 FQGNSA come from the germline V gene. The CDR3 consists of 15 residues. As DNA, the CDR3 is TGTGCCAGCAGCTTAAATGGGCAGTTCCAAGAGACCCAGTACTTC. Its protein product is CASSLNGQFQETQYF.

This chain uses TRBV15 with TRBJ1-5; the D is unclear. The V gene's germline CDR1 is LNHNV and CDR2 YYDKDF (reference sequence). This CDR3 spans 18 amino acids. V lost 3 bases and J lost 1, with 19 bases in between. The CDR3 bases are TGTGCCACCAGCAGGACCCGTAGCGCCCGTAGGAGCAATCAGCCCCAGCATTTT. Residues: CATSRTRSARRSNQPQHF.

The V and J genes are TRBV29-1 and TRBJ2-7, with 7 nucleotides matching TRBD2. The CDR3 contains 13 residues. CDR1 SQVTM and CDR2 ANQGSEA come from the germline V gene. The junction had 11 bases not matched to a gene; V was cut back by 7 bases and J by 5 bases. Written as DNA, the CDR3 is TGCAGCGCCATCGGACTAGTATCCCACGAGCAGTACTTC. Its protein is CSAIGLVSHEQYF.